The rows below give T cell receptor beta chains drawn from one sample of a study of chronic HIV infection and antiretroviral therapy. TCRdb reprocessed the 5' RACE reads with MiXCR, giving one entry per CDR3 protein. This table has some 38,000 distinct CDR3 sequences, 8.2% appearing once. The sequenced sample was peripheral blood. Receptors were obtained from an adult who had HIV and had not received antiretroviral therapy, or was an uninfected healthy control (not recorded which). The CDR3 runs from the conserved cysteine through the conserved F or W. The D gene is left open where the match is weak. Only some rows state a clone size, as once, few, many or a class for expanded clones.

CDR3 DNA: TGCAGTGCAAAAACGGACTACCCATGGGGCACAGATACGCAGTATTTT
CDR3 protein: CSAKTDYPWGTDTQYF
D gene: .
J gene: TRBJ2-3
V gene: TRBV20-1
clone size: .

CDR3 DNA: TGTGCCAGCAGCAATGACGGGGATCGGGAAGCTTTCTTT
CDR3 protein: CASSNDGDREAFF
D gene: .
J gene: TRBJ1-1
V gene: TRBV21-1
clone size: few

CDR3 DNA: TGTGCCAGCAGCCCGGCCCCCCTCCGGGAGACCTACGAGCAGTACTTC
CDR3 protein: CASSPAPLRETYEQYF
D gene: .
J gene: TRBJ2-7
V gene: TRBV11-2
clone size: few

CDR3 DNA: TGTGCCAGCAGTTACAGGGGCACAGATACGCAGTATTTT
CDR3 protein: CASSYRGTDTQYF
D gene: .
J gene: TRBJ2-3
V gene: TRBV6-5
clone size: many

CDR3 DNA: TGTGCCAGCAGCCCGAATCTCGGGGAGCTGTTTTTT
CDR3 protein: CASSPNLGELFF
D gene: .
J gene: TRBJ2-2
V gene: TRBV7-8
clone size: many

CDR3 DNA: TGCAGCGTTGGACACCCCTACGAGCAGTACTTC
CDR3 protein: CSVGHPYEQYF
D gene: .
J gene: TRBJ2-7
V gene: TRBV29-1
clone size: .

CDR3 DNA: TGTGCCAGCAGCTTAGGTGGTCCTTGGACTAGCGGGAGCTCTGGGGCCAACGTCCTGACTTTC
CDR3 protein: CASSLGGPWTSGSSGANVLTF
D gene: TRBD2
J gene: TRBJ2-6
V gene: TRBV11-2
clone size: .

CDR3 DNA: TGCAGTGCGGGGGACAGTCAAGAGACCCAGTACTTC
CDR3 protein: CSAGDSQETQYF
D gene: TRBD1
J gene: TRBJ2-5
V gene: TRBV20-1
clone size: many

CDR3 DNA: TGTGCCAGCAGCGGCGGGACTAGCGGCTCCTACGAGCAGTACTTC
CDR3 protein: CASSGGTSGSYEQYF
D gene: TRBD2
J gene: TRBJ2-7
V gene: TRBV9
clone size: few

CDR3 DNA: TGTGCCAGCACCTCAAGACAGGGAGGAAGCACCGGGGAGCTGTTTTTT
CDR3 protein: CASTSRQGGSTGELFF
D gene: .
J gene: TRBJ2-2
V gene: TRBV7-9
clone size: .

CDR3 DNA: TGCAGCGCGCTGCCCTACAATGAGCAGTTCTTC
CDR3 protein: CSALPYNEQFF
D gene: .
J gene: TRBJ2-1
V gene: TRBV29-1
clone size: few

CDR3 DNA: TGCGCCAGCAGCCAAGGGGGACCCGGGGAGCTGTTTTTT
CDR3 protein: CASSQGGPGELFF
D gene: .
J gene: TRBJ2-2
V gene: TRBV4-1
clone size: many

CDR3 DNA: TGTGCCAGCAGCCACCCGGGACAGGTTAACACTGAAGCTTTCTTT
CDR3 protein: CASSHPGQVNTEAFF
D gene: TRBD1
J gene: TRBJ1-1
V gene: TRBV4-2
clone size: .

CDR3 DNA: TGTGCCAGCAGTAAGACAGGGGGTGGGGCCAACGTCCTGACTTTC
CDR3 protein: CASSKTGGGANVLTF
D gene: TRBD1
J gene: TRBJ2-6
V gene: TRBV6-6
clone size: medium-sized

CDR3 DNA: TGTGCCAGCAGCCATGCGGGACAGGGGATTTATGGCTACACCTTC
CDR3 protein: CASSHAGQGIYGYTF
D gene: TRBD1
J gene: TRBJ1-2
V gene: TRBV3-1
clone size: .

CDR3 DNA: TGCAGCGTTACAACTAATGAAAAACTGTTTTTT
CDR3 protein: CSVTTNEKLFF
D gene: .
J gene: TRBJ1-4
V gene: TRBV29-1
clone size: many

CDR3 DNA: TGCAGTGCTAGAGATGGGGTAACACGGGGATCACCCCTCCACTTT
CDR3 protein: CSARDGVTRGSPLHF
D gene: .
J gene: TRBJ1-6
V gene: TRBV20-1
clone size: many

CDR3 DNA: TGTGCCAGCAGTATGGGACAAACAAACTATGGCTACACCTTC
CDR3 protein: CASSMGQTNYGYTF
D gene: .
J gene: TRBJ1-2
V gene: TRBV2
clone size: many

CDR3 DNA: TGTGCCATCGCAGGGGGCGCGGGGATGAACACTGAAACTTTCTTT
CDR3 protein: CAIAGGAGMNTETFF
D gene: TRBD1
J gene: TRBJ1-1
V gene: TRBV10-3
clone size: once

CDR3 DNA: TGTGCCAGCAGCTTGTCCCGGGGGTCAACCTACGAGCAGTACTTC
CDR3 protein: CASSLSRGSTYEQYF
D gene: .
J gene: TRBJ2-7
V gene: TRBV7-6
clone size: .

CDR3 DNA: TGCAGCGTACTGGGGGCAGACGAGACCCAGTACTTC
CDR3 protein: CSVLGADETQYF
D gene: .
J gene: TRBJ2-5
V gene: TRBV29-1
clone size: few

CDR3 DNA: TGTGCCAGCAGCTTGGAGGCGGGACAGGGGGCCAAATACTATGGTGGCTACACCTTC
CDR3 protein: CASSLEAGQGAKYYGGYTF
D gene: TRBD1
J gene: TRBJ1-2
V gene: TRBV5-6
clone size: .

CDR3 DNA: TGTGCCAGCAGCAACGGACAGGGAGGGACTGAGCAGTTCTTC
CDR3 protein: CASSNGQGGTEQFF
D gene: .
J gene: TRBJ2-1
V gene: TRBV7-3
clone size: .